This TCR beta chain stems from a study of shared clonotypes between healthy human individuals. Notes on the study in general: Relative to memory subsets, naive subsets generally showed larger estimated richness.

Regarding this clone: Its antigen remains unknown.

CDR3 size: 14 residues. The V gene's germline CDR1 is SGDLS and CDR2 YYNGEE. Trimming cost V 8 bases and J 8 bases, with 19 bases left between them. TCRdb's copy holds only in-frame clones and misses some; the assay was immunoSEQ multiplex PCR. The sample records about 2.5 million clones, less than 95% being singletons. The receptor was derived from a man younger than 30 in good health. Some clones in this sample may be carry-over from other donors' samples. Material: naive CD4+ T cells from PBMCs. Documented subset: CD45RA+ positively selected. This sequence joins TRBV9 and TRBJ2-2; D remains unclear. The CDR3 here is CARMTPLVGGELFF. The CDR3 DNA follows: TGTGCCAGGATGACTCCCTTGGTGGGTGGGGAGCTGTTTTTT. The variable domain in full, completed from reference TRBV9 and TRBJ2-2, reads DSGVTQTPKHLITATGQRVTLRCSPRSGDLSVYWYQQSLDQGLQFLIQYYNGEERAKGNILERFSAQQFPDLHSELNLSSLELGDSALYFCARMTPLVGGELFFGEGSRLTVL.